Following are 28 T cell receptor beta chains from one sample sequenced in a study of blood T cell repertoires in COVID-19 (dated by TCRdb to 2018 to 2021). Receptors were amplified or captured by the immunoSEQ multiplex PCR assay. Held by TCRdb, this immuneACCESS table contains in-frame sequences only and omits some clones. Under half of the omission traces to an unresolved V gene where checked; the cause of the rest is unknown. The sample table records tens of thousands of clones; around nine tenths of these occur just once. About 3% of the sample lies in the top ten. Sequencing was done on a sample of peripheral blood. These receptors were obtained from a human donor in a cohort sampled during active COVID-19.

The rearrangement links TRBV7-2 to TRBJ2-7; TRBD2 might be the D (5 bases). Germline lookup yields CDR1 SGHTA and CDR2 FQGNSA. CDR3 length equals 14 residues. Trimming took off 4 bases at V and 2 bases at J, with 12 bases between the two ends. Written as DNA, the CDR3 is TGTGCCAGCAGCTGGCGGGCGGAAACCTACGAGCAGTACTTC. The encoded protein is CASSWRAETYEQYF.

Regarding this clone: The sample carries other DNA sequences with the same CDR3. The chain couples TRBV18 to TRBJ1-1; D call uncertain. The CDR3 loop spans 13 amino acids. V was pared by 2 bases and J by 1 base, with 5 bases between. Per the germline V gene, CDR1 is KGHSH and CDR2 is LQKENI. The CDR3: CASSPSGNTEAFF. DNA for the CDR3: TGTGCCAGCTCACCATCGGGGAACACTGAAGCTTTCTTT.

The chain joins TRBV18 to TRBJ2-7; 9 nucleotides line up with TRBD1. V was clipped by 6 bases and J by 3 bases; unmatched bases: 3. CDR3 length: 13 residues. The germline V gene has CDR1 KGHSH and CDR2 LQKENI. The DNA for the CDR3 is TGTGCCAGCTCGGAGACAGGGGGCTACGAGCAGTACTTC. Encoded protein: CASSETGGYEQYF.

This clone has only a few counts. The chain employs TRBV7-2 and TRBJ2-2; D uncertain. Per germline, CDR1 SGHTA and CDR2 FQGNSA. The CDR3 totals 15 residues. V lost 3 bases and J 3 bases, leaving 11 bases between the germline ends. The CDR3, as DNA: TGTGCCAGCAGCTTGGTGGGTGGAGACACCGGGGAGCTGTTTTTT. Amino acids: CASSLVGGDTGELFF.

The chain is built from TRBV5-4 and TRBJ2-5; tentative D call: TRBD2 (6 bases). CDR1 and CDR2 (germline): SGHNT, YYREEE (reference sequence). The CDR3 is 12 amino acids. Trimming cost V 4 bases and J 5 bases, with 9 bases left between them. CDR3 nucleotide sequence: TGTGCCAGCAGCGCGGGACGGGAGACCCAGTACTTC. The encoded protein is CASSAGRETQYF. Together with reference TRBV5-4 and TRBJ2-5, the CDR3 gives the full variable domain: ETGVTQSPTHLIKTRGQQVTLRCSSQSGHNTVSWYQQALGQGPQFIFQYYREEENGRGNFPPRFSGLQFPNYSSELNVNALELDDSALYLCASSAGRETQYFGPGTRLLVL.

The V and J genes are TRBV2 and TRBJ2-7; maybe TRBD2 (5 bases). There are 15 residues in the CDR3. Germline assignment: CDR1 SNHLY and CDR2 FYNNEI. Trimming left V 7 bases short and J 0 bases short, with 16 bases between. CDR3 amino acids: CASTRAGRSSYEQYF. The CDR3 DNA reads TGTGCCAGCACCCGGGCGGGCAGGAGCTCCTACGAGCAGTACTTC.

This chain connects TRBV7-7 to TRBJ2-2; 13 bases fit TRBD2. The CDR3 spans 19 residues. After removal of 5 bases from V and 0 bases from J, the junction contained 9 bases not matched to a gene. Germline V gene data show CDR1 as SSHAT and CDR2 as FNYEAQ (reference sequence). In DNA form, the CDR3 reads TGTGCCAGCAGCCCGGGACTAGCGGGGTTGCGGGCGAACACCGGGGAGCTGTTTTTT. Protein sequence: CASSPGLAGLRANTGELFF.

This sequence joins TRBV2 and TRBJ2-5, with unresolved D. This CDR3 is built from 13 residues. V lost 7 bases and J lost 5, with 14 bases in between. Germline-derived CDR1 and CDR2 are SNHLY and FYNNEI. The CDR3 region has the DNA TGTGCCAGCATTAACACCAACGGGGAGACCCAGTACTTC. Residues: CASINTNGETQYF.

V usage is TRBV25-1 and J usage is TRBJ2-1, with D tentatively TRBD1 (5 bases). V was clipped by 3 bases and J by 7 bases, with 16 bases between them. CDR3 length: 15 amino acids. Germline V CDR1 and CDR2: MGHDK, SYGVNS. The CDR3 spells CASSDGRAARNEQFF. CDR3 nucleotides: TGTGCCAGCAGTGACGGCAGGGCGGCGAGAAATGAGCAGTTCTTC.

The chain is built from TRBV4-3 and TRBJ2-3; weak D call: TRBD2 (5 bases). The V gene lost 0 bases and the J gene lost 4 bases, with 11 bases spanning the gap. CDR1 and CDR2 (germline): LGHNA, YSLEER. This CDR3 contains 15 residues. The CDR3 region is CASSQDGLAPDTQYF. The CDR3 DNA reads TGCGCCAGCAGCCAAGACGGGCTAGCACCAGATACGCAGTATTTT.

The V call is TRBV5-5, the J call TRBJ2-7; 8 nucleotides agree with TRBD1. CDR3 size: 14 residues. Germline V CDR1 and CDR2: SGHKS, YYEKEE (reference sequence). After removal of 2 bases from V and 5 bases from J, the junction contained 6 bases not matched to a gene. The CDR3 protein is CASSLRTGRNEQYF. The DNA of the CDR3 is TGTGCCAGCAGCTTAAGGACAGGGAGGAACGAGCAGTACTTC.

This chain uses TRBV5-1 with TRBJ2-3; 11 nucleotides agree with TRBD1. V gave up 1 base and J gave up 3 bases; unmatched junction bases: 4. CDR3 size: 16 residues. Germline V gene sequence: CDR1 SGHRS, CDR2 YFSETQ. The CDR3 DNA reads TGCGCCAGCAGCTTGTTAGGGACAGGGGGAACAGATACGCAGTATTTT. Its translation is CASSLLGTGGTDTQYF.

This chain connects TRBV27 to TRBJ2-1, with 11 bases that match TRBD2. Germline V gene data show CDR1 as MNHEY and CDR2 as SMNVEV (reference sequence). Trimming removed 7 bases from V and 6 bases from J; junction bases left unmatched: 11. The CDR3 length is 16 residues. CDR3 coding DNA: TGTGCCAGCACACCTCGGGGACTAGCGGTAGGCAATGAGCAGTTCTTC. Translating gives CASTPRGLAVGNEQFF.

The V and J genes are TRBV7-9 and TRBJ2-1, with D hard to call. Per the germline V gene, CDR1 is SEHNR and CDR2 is FQNEAQ (reference sequence). This CDR3 comprises 12 residues. V dropped 5 bases and J dropped 3 bases, with 5 bases sitting between them. CDR3 loop: CASSTDYNEQFF. CDR3 nucleotide sequence: TGTGCCAGCAGCACTGACTACAATGAGCAGTTCTTC.

The V call is TRBV14, the J call TRBJ1-6; D gene unclear. The V gene lost 6 bases and the J gene lost 9 bases, with 12 bases spanning the gap. The CDR3 consists of 13 residues. Per germline, CDR1 SGHDN and CDR2 FVKESK. CDR3 DNA sequence: TGTGCCAGCAGTAAGCAGAGGGTTTCACCCCTCCACTTT. Translated, it gives CASSKQRVSPLHF.

The gene calls are TRBV4-2 and TRBJ2-7; D gene unclear. The CDR3 is made up of 14 amino acids. Germline values: CDR1 LGHNA, CDR2 YNFKEQ. V was shortened by 4 bases and J by 2 bases, with 12 bases between the two germline ends. CDR3 residues: CASSRLGQTYEQYF. The CDR3 bases are TGTGCCAGCAGCCGTCTGGGCCAGACCTACGAGCAGTACTTC.

This chain joins TRBV18 and TRBJ1-6; D may be TRBD1 (6 bases). Germline V gives CDR1 KGHSH, CDR2 LQKENI. This CDR3 contains 15 residues. V lost 4 bases and J 6 bases, leaving 13 bases between the germline ends. The CDR3 DNA reads TGTGCCAGCTCACTCAGGGGAATGGGTAATTCACCCCTCCACTTT. Translated: CASSLRGMGNSPLHF. The variable domain in full, completed from reference TRBV18 and TRBJ1-6, reads NAGVMQNPRHLVRRRGQEARLRCSPMKGHSHVYWYRQLPEEGLKFMVYLQKENIIDESGMPKERFSAEFPKEGPSILRIQQVVRGDSAAYFCASSLRGMGNSPLHFGNGTRLTVT.

This clone was observed a single time. This chain joins TRBV30 and TRBJ1-2, with D perhaps matching TRBD1 (6 bases). The CDR3 has 13 amino acids. Deletions cut 0 bases from V and 7 bases from J, with 12 bases between. Per the germline V gene, CDR1 is GTSNPN and CDR2 is SVGIG (reference sequence). CDR3 sequence reads: CAWSVMTGGGYTF. Written as DNA, the CDR3 is TGTGCCTGGAGTGTAATGACAGGTGGTGGCTACACCTTC.

The rearrangement joins TRBV7-9 to TRBJ2-6; the D gene is possibly TRBD2 (5 bases). The V end was cut by 1 base, the J end by 2 bases, with 15 bases between. The germline CDR1 and CDR2 sequences are SEHNR and FQNEAQ (reference sequence). The length of the CDR3 is 18 residues. Here the CDR3 DNA reads TGTGCCAGCAGCTTAGAAAACCCCTTGGGAGCTGGGGCCAACGTCCTGACTTTC. This encodes CASSLENPLGAGANVLTF.

The chain links TRBV2 to TRBJ2-7; 9 positions match TRBD1. J lost 9 bases, V lost 9 bases, and 18 bases had no gene match. The CDR3 totals 15 residues. Germline CDR1 is SNHLY and CDR2 is FYNNEI. Written as DNA, the CDR3 is TGTGCCAGTCAATCAACCGGGACAGGGTTGGTGGGGCAGTACTTC. Its translation: CASQSTGTGLVGQYF.

There are a few counts of this clone. Here the CDR3 reads CASSLDRFYGYTF. For the CDR3, the DNA is TGCGCCAGCAGCTTGGATCGGTTCTATGGCTACACCTTC. The chain joins TRBV5-1 to TRBJ1-2, with no clear D. CDR1 is SGHRS, CDR2 YFSETQ, per germline. V shed 0 bases and J shed 4 bases, with 7 bases lying between them. The CDR3 totals 13 residues.

The chain links TRBV7-9 to TRBJ2-1; 8 bases align to TRBD2. V shed 4 bases, J shed 6 bases, and the junction held 14 bases outside the gene matches. This CDR3 spans 17 amino acids. The germline V gene has CDR1 SEHNR and CDR2 FQNEAQ (reference sequence). The CDR3 is CASSSERGLVGVNEQFF. The CDR3 DNA follows: TGTGCCAGCAGCTCCGAGCGGGGACTAGTGGGGGTCAATGAGCAGTTCTTC.

This chain uses TRBV14 with TRBJ1-2, with TRBD1 matching 7 bases. Germline V lookup: CDR1 SGHDN, CDR2 FVKESK. The trim removed 4 bases at V and 7 bases at J, leaving 12 bases unmatched. CDR3 length equals 15 residues. This CDR3 reads CASSLGQAFAGGYTF. The CDR3 nucleotides read TGTGCCAGCAGCCTTGGACAGGCTTTCGCTGGTGGCTACACCTTC.

CDR3 loop: CAWSVGGNEKLFF. Written as DNA, the CDR3 is TGTGCCTGGAGTGTGGGGGGTAATGAAAAACTGTTTTTT. J is TRBJ1-4 and V is TRBV30; perhaps TRBD1 as D (5 bases). The CDR3 consists of 13 residues. Per the germline V gene, CDR1 is GTSNPN and CDR2 is SVGIG (reference sequence). Trimming pared 0 bases from V and 4 bases from J, leaving 6 bases between.

The chain joins TRBV2 to TRBJ2-7, with D perhaps TRBD1 (5 bases). Trimming left V 8 bases short and J 2 bases short, with 16 bases between. Germline CDR1 reads SNHLY; CDR2 reads FYNNEI. This CDR3 contains 14 residues. CDR3 nucleotide sequence: TGTGCCAGCGGCAAGGGGCAGCCCGCCTACGAGCAGTACTTC. Translation gives CASGKGQPAYEQYF.

The chain employs TRBV19 and TRBJ2-5; D is uncertain. This CDR3 is 16 amino acids long. The V gene lost 5 bases and the J gene lost 3 bases, with 19 bases spanning the gap. Germline V CDR1 and CDR2: LNHDA, SQIVND (reference sequence). Written as DNA, the CDR3 is TGTGCCAGTAGTCCCCGGGTTGCGGCCCTGGAAGAGACCCAGTACTTC. Translating it yields CASSPRVAALEETQYF.

The CDR3 loop reads CASSQYMNTEAFF. The CDR3 nucleotides are TGCGCCAGCAGCCAATACATGAACACTGAAGCTTTCTTT. The genes are TRBV4-3 and TRBJ1-1; D uncertain. V lost 2 bases and J lost 0, with 4 bases in between. The CDR3 has 13 residues. Germline V lookup: CDR1 LGHNA, CDR2 YSLEER.

The rearrangement links TRBV6-5 to TRBJ1-4; D call uncertain. CDR3 length: 14 residues. Trimming shortened V by 6 bases and J by 0 bases, and 8 bases separated the two germline ends. Germline lookup yields CDR1 MNHEY and CDR2 SVGAGI. The CDR3 reads CASRLGATNEKLFF. The CDR3, as DNA: TGTGCCAGCAGGTTGGGCGCAACTAATGAAAAACTGTTTTTT.